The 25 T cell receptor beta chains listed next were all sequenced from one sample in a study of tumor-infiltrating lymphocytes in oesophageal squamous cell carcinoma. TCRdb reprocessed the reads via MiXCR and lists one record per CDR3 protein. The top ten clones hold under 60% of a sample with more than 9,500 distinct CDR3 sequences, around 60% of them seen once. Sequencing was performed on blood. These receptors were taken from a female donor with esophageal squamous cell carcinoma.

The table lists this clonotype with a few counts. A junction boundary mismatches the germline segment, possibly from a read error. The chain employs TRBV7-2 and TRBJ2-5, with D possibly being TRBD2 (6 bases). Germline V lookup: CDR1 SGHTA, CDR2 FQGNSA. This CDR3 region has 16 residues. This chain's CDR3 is CASSLGVGTWNSPLHF. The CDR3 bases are TGTGCCAGCAGCTTAGGGGTGGGGACTTGGAATTCACCCCTCCACTTC.

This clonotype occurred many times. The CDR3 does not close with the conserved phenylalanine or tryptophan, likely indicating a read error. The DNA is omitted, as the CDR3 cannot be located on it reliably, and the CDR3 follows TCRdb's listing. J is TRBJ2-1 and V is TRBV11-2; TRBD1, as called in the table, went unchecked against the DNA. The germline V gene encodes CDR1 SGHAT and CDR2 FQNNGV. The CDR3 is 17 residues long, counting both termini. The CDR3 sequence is CASSSRSGAGAPLHFGN.

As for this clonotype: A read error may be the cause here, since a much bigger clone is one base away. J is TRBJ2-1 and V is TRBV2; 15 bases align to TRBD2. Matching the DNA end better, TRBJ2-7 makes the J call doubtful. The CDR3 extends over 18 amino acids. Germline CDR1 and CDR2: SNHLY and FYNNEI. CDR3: CASSPGTSGRRSYNEQYF. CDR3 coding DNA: TGTGCCAGCAGCCCTGGGACTAGCGGGAGGCGCTCCTACAATGAGCAGTACTTC.

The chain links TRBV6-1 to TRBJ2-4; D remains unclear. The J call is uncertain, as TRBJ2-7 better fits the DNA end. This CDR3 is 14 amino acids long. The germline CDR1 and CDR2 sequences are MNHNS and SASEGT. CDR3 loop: CASTQIGRNYEQYF. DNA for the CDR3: TGTGCCAGCACTCAGATAGGACGGAACTACGAGCAGTACTTC.

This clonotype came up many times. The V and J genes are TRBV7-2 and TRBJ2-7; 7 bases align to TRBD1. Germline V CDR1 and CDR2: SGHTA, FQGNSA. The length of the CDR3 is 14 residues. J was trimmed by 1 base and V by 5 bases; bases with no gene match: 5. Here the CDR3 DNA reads TGTGCCAGCAGCACGGACAGGCAATCCTACGAGCAGTACTTC. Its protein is CASSTDRQSYEQYF.

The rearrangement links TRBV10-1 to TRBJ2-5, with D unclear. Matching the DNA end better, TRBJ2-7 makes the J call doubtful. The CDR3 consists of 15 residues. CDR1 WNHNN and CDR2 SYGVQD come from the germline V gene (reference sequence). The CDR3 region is CASSRGQIPTYEQYF. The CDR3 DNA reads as TGCGCCAGCAGTCGTGGGCAGATCCCCACCTACGAGCAGTACTTC.

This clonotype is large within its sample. The CDR3 coding sequence is TGTGCCAGCAGCTCGGACGGGGCGGGATCCTACGAGCAGTACTTC. Protein product: CASSSDGAGSYEQYF. The chain combines TRBV7-2 with TRBJ2-7; weak D call: TRBD2 (6 bases). V dropped 4 bases and J dropped 1 base, with 14 bases sitting between them. Germline CDR1 is SGHTA and CDR2 is FQGNSA. This CDR3 has 15 amino acids.

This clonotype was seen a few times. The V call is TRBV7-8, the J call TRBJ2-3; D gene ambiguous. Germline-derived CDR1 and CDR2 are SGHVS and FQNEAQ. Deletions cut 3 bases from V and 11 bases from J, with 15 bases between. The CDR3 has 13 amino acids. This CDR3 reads CASSLKRTYEQYF. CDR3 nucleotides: TGTGCCAGCAGCTTGAAGAGAACCTACGAGCAGTATTTT.

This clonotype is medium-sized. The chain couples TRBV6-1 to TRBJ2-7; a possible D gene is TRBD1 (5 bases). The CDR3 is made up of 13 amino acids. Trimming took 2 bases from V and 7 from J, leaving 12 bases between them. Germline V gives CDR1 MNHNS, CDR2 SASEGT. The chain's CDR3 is CASSELAGREQYF. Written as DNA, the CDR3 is TGTGCCAGCAGTGAACTCGCAGGGCGGGAGCAGTACTTC.

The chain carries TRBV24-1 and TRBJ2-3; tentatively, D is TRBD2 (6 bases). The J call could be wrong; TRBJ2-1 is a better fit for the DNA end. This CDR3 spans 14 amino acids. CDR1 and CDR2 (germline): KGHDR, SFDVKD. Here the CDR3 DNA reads TGTGCCACCAGTGTTCCGGGAGTAGTCGATGAGCAGTTCTTC. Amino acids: CATSVPGVVDEQFF.

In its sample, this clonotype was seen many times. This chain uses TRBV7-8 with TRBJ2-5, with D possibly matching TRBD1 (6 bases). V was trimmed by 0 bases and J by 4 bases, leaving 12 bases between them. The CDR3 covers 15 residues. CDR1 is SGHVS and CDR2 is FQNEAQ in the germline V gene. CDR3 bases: TGTGCCAGCAGCTTAGCCAGGGGTGGCGGAGAGACCCAGTACTTC. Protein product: CASSLARGGGETQYF.

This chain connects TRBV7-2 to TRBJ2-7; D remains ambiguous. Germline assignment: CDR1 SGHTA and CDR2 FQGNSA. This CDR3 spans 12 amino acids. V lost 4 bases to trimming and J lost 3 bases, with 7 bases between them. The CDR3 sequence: CASSSMIYEQYF. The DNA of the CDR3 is TGTGCCAGCAGCTCGATGATCTACGAGCAGTACTTC.

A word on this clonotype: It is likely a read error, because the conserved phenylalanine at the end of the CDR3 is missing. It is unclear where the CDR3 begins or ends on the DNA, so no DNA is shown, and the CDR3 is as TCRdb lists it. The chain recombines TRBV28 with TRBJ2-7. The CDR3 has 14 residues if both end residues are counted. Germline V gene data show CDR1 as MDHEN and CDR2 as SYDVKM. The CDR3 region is CATRERFYGYTFGS.

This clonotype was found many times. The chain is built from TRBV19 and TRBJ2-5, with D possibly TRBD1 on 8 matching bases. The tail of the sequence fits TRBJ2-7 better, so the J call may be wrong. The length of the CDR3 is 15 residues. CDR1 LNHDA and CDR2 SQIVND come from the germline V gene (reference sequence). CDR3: CASSLNRGGSYEQYF. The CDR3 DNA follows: TGTGCCAGTAGTCTCAACAGGGGGGGCTCCTACGAGCAGTACTTC.

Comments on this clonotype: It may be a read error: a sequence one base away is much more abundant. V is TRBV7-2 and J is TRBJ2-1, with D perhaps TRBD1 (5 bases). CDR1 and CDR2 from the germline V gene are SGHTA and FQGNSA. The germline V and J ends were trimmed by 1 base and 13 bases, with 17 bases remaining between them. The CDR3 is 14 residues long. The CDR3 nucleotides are TGTGCCAGCAGCTTAGGGACCGACAGAAACATTCAGTTCTTC. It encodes CASSLGTDRNIQFF.

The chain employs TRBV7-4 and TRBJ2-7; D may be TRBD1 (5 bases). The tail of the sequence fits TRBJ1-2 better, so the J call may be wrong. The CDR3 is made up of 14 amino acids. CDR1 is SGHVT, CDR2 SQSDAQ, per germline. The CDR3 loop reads CASSLEVGGYGYTF. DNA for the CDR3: TGTGCCAGCAGCTTAGAGGTGGGGGGCTATGGCTACACCTTC.

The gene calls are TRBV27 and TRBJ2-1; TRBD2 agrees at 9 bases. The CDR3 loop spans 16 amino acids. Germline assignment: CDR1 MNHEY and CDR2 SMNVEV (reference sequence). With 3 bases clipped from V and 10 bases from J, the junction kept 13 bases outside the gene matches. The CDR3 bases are TGTGCCAGCAGTTTGACTAGCGGCAGGATCTCCTACGAGCAGTTCTTC. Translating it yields CASSLTSGRISYEQFF.

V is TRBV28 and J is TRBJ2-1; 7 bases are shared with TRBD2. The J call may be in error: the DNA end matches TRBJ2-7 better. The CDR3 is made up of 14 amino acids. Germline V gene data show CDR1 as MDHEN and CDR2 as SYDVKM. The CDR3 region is CASREASGVNEQYF. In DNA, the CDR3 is TGTGCCAGCAGGGAGGCTAGCGGAGTCAATGAGCAGTACTTC.

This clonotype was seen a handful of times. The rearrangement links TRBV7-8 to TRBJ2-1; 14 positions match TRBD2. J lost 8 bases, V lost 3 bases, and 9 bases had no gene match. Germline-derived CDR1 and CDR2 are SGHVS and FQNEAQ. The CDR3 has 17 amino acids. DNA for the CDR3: TGTGCCAGCAGCTTTGTGGCCGGGACTAGCGGGAGCTATGAGCAGTTCTTC. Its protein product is CASSFVAGTSGSYEQFF.

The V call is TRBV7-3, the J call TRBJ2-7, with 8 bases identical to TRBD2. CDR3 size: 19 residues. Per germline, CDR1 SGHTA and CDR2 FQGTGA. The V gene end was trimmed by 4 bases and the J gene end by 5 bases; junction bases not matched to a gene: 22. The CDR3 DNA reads TGTGCCAGCAGCTCCCTTCCCCTATCTAGCGGGTCTTCACTCGACGAGCAGTACTTC. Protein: CASSSLPLSSGSSLDEQYF.

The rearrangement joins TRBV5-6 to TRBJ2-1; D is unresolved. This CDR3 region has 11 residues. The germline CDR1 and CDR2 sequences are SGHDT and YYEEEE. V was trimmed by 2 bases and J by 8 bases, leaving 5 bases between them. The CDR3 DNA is TGTGCCAGCAGCTTCACGTATGAGCAGTTCTTC. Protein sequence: CASSFTYEQFF.

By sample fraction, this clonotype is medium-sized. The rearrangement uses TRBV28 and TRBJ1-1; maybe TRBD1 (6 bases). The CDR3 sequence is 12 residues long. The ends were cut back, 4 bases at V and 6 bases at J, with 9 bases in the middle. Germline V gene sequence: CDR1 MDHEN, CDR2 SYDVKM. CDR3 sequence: CASSWGRAEAFF. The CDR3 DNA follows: TGTGCCAGCAGTTGGGGGCGCGCTGAAGCTTTCTTT.

Here the CDR3 DNA reads TGTGCCAGCAGTATCGGGACGAGCTCCTACAATGAGCAGTTCTTC. Its translation is CASSIGTSSYNEQFF. The V and J genes are TRBV6-5 and TRBJ2-1; TRBD1 or TRBD2 may be the D gene (5 bases each). Per the germline V gene, CDR1 is MNHEY and CDR2 is SVGAGI. Trimming stripped 5 bases from V and 0 bases from J, with 11 bases between. The length of the CDR3 is 15 residues.

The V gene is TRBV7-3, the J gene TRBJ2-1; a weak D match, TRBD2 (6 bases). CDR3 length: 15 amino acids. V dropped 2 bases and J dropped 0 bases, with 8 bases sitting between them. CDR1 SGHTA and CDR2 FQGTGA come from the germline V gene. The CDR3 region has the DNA TGTGCCAGCAGCTTAGAGACTAGCTCCTACAATGAGCAGTTCTTC. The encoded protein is CASSLETSSYNEQFF.

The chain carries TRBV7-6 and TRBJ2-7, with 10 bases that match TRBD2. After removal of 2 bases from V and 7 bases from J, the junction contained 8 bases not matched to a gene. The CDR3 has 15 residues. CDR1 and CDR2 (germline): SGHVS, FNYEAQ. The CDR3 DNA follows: TGTGCCAGCAGCTTAAGGCTAGCGGGAGATGGGGAGCAGTACTTC. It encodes CASSLRLAGDGEQYF.